Following are 18 T cell receptor beta chains from one sample sequenced in a study of T cells in Graves' hyperthyroidism and ophthalmopathy. Amplification yielded TCR beta CDR3 regions, with RNA transcripts as the source. The HTBI primer set drove a first-round RT-PCR of the TCR CDR3. TCRdb reprocessed the multiplex PCR reads via MiXCR and lists one record per CDR3 protein. The table shows around 420,000 distinct CDR3 sequences, with around 13% occurring only once. Sequenced input: blood. These receptors were collected from a woman under 30 with Graves' hyperthyroidism.

This clonotype has a count of ten or more. The chain carries TRBV12-3 or TRBV12-4 and TRBJ1-2; the D gene is possibly TRBD1 (6 bases). The V end lost 6 bases, the J end lost 4 bases, and 18 bases lay between the germline ends. The CDR3 extends over 15 amino acids. CDR3: CASSPPSGHIYGYTF. DNA of the CDR3: TGTGCCAGCAGCCCGCCCTCGGGACATATCTATGGCTACACCTTC.

Ten or more counts support this clonotype. J is TRBJ2-1 and V is TRBV7-2; TRBD1 matches at 8 bases. The CDR3 covers 16 residues. CDR1 and CDR2 from the germline V gene are SGHTA and FQGNSA. V was pared by 5 bases and J by 3 bases, with 9 bases of the junction left unmatched. This CDR3 reads CASSPISGTGYNEQFF. The CDR3 DNA is TGTGCCAGCAGCCCCATTTCCGGGACAGGCTACAATGAGCAGTTCTTC.

A remark on this clonotype: This could be a read error, since a much larger clone is one nucleotide away. The genes are TRBV30 and TRBJ1-1; D call uncertain. Trimming took 5 bases from V and 1 from J, leaving 5 bases between them. This CDR3 has 11 amino acids. Germline-derived CDR1 and CDR2 are GTSNPN and SVGIG (reference sequence). The CDR3 spells CAWDWNTEAFF. CDR3 nucleotides: TGTGCCTGGGACTGGAACACTGAAGCTTTCTTT. Drawing the rest from reference TRBV30 and TRBJ1-1, the complete variable domain is SQTIHQWPATLVQPVGSPLSLECTVEGTSNPNLYWYRQAAGRGLQLLFYSVGIGQISSEVPQNLSASRPQDRQFILSSKKLLLSDSGFYLCAWDWNTEAFFGQGTRLTVV.

The chain links TRBV25-1 to TRBJ2-1, with TRBD2 matching over 12 bases. In germline, CDR1 is MGHDK, CDR2 SYGVNS. The CDR3 extends over 16 amino acids. Trimming at V came to 3 bases and at J to 9 bases, leaving 9 bases not matched to a gene. CDR3 DNA: TGTGCCAGCAGTGACGGGACTAGCGGGCCCCGGGGTGAGCAGTTCTTC. Its protein product is CASSDGTSGPRGEQFF.

This clonotype was detected ten times or more. The chain carries TRBV20-1 and TRBJ2-2; 8 positions match TRBD2. CDR1 is DFQATT and CDR2 is SNEGSKA in the germline V gene (reference sequence). The CDR3 has 13 residues. The V and J ends lost 4 bases and 3 bases, in that order; junction bases with no gene match: 1. CDR3 amino acids: CSATGLDTGELFF. The CDR3 DNA reads TGCAGTGCTACGGGACTAGACACCGGGGAGCTGTTTTTT.

The chain has TRBV7-2 and TRBJ2-7; TRBD2 matches at 14 bases. V shed 5 bases and J 6 bases; nucleotides not matched to a gene: 9. Germline-derived CDR1 and CDR2 are SGHTA and FQGNSA. There are 16 residues in the CDR3. DNA of the CDR3: TGTGCCAGCAGCATGACTAGCGGGAGGGCCGTGAGCGAGCAGTACTTC. This sequence encodes CASSMTSGRAVSEQYF.

The J gene is TRBJ2-7, the V gene TRBV20-1, with TRBD2 matching over 10 bases. This CDR3 is built from 15 residues. J lost 6 bases, V lost 2 bases, and 10 bases had no gene match. Germline V gene data show CDR1 as DFQATT and CDR2 as SNEGSKA (reference sequence). Here the CDR3 DNA reads TGCAGTGCTAGATTCACTGTAGCGGGAGGAGGCGAGCAGTACTTC. It yields the protein CSARFTVAGGGEQYF.

This clonotype was seen ten or more times. The rearrangement joins TRBV30 to TRBJ2-1; 8 positions match TRBD1. The germline V gene has CDR1 GTSNPN and CDR2 SVGIG (reference sequence). J was trimmed by 8 bases and V by 2 bases; bases with no gene match: 8. The CDR3 extends over 14 amino acids. The CDR3 reads CAWSPGQGGYEQFF. CDR3 DNA sequence: TGTGCCTGGAGTCCCGGACAGGGTGGTTATGAGCAGTTCTTC.

This clonotype showed up just a few times. V gene TRBV9 combines with J gene TRBJ2-2, with 7 positions matching TRBD2. Per germline, CDR1 SGDLS and CDR2 YYNGEE. The CDR3 is 17 residues long. V gave up 4 bases and J gave up 2 bases; unmatched junction bases: 11. CDR3 DNA: TGTGCCAGCAGCAGATATACACCGGGACTAAACACCGGGGAGCTGTTTTTT. Protein product: CASSRYTPGLNTGELFF.

In its sample, this clonotype was seen many times. This sequence joins TRBV7-9 and TRBJ2-1; 12 nucleotides line up with TRBD2. V lost 2 bases to trimming and J lost 9 bases; unmatched junction nucleotides: 11. The germline gives CDR1 SEHNR, CDR2 FQNEAQ (reference sequence). The CDR3 spans 17 residues. CDR3 sequence: CASSLPLAGGPESEQFF. In DNA form, the CDR3 reads TGTGCCAGCAGCTTACCGCTAGCGGGAGGGCCGGAGTCTGAGCAGTTCTTC.

This clonotype was observed a few times. The chain is built from TRBV7-9 and TRBJ1-2; no definite D call. V lost 3 bases to trimming and J lost 2 bases, with 16 bases between them. The CDR3 spans 16 residues. Germline values: CDR1 SEHNR, CDR2 FQNEAQ (reference sequence). CDR3 in amino acids: CASSLLVEEGNYGYTF. The DNA of the CDR3 is TGTGCCAGCAGCTTGTTGGTCGAGGAGGGCAACTATGGCTACACCTTC.

This clonotype was recorded many times. The chain carries TRBV18 and TRBJ2-3; 12 bases agree with TRBD2. The CDR3 totals 18 residues. Germline V gene sequence: CDR1 KGHSH, CDR2 LQKENI. The V gene end was trimmed by 0 bases and the J gene end by 6 bases; junction bases not matched to a gene: 10. CDR3 in amino acids: CASSPPWLTSGSGDTQYF. CDR3 DNA sequence: TGTGCCAGCTCACCACCGTGGTTGACTAGCGGGAGCGGTGATACGCAGTATTTT.

There are many counts of this clonotype. This chain uses TRBV6-1 with TRBJ1-2; D is unclear. Germline-derived CDR1 and CDR2 are MNHNS and SASEGT. V gave up 6 bases and J gave up 2 bases, with 16 bases separating them. The CDR3 loop spans 15 amino acids. As DNA, the CDR3 is TGTGCCAGCAGCCCACCCCCCGGATTCAACTATGGCTACACCTTC. Its translation: CASSPPPGFNYGYTF.

In this sample, this clonotype turned up a few times. V usage is TRBV6-5 and J usage is TRBJ2-3; no reliable D call. The CDR3 has 15 amino acids. V lost 0 bases to trimming and J lost 6 bases, with 13 bases between them. The germline CDR1 and CDR2 sequences are MNHEY and SVGAGI. CDR3 amino acids: CASSYSIGRPDTQYF. The CDR3 DNA reads as TGTGCCAGCAGTTACTCGATAGGAAGGCCCGATACGCAGTATTTT.

This clonotype was counted at least ten times. This chain links TRBV11-1 with TRBJ2-3; D remains unclear. The germline CDR1 and CDR2 sequences are SGHAT and FQDESV (reference sequence). V lost 5 bases and J lost 2, with 14 bases in between. CDR3 length: 15 residues. Written as DNA, the CDR3 is TGTGCCAGCAGCCCGAGGACGGGCTTCACAGATACGCAGTATTTT. It codes for CASSPRTGFTDTQYF.

This clonotype was found a few times. A much larger clone sits a single nucleotide away, making a read error possible. The chain recombines TRBV7-3 with TRBJ2-3; the D gene is possibly TRBD2 (5 bases). V dropped 8 bases and J dropped 1 base, with 10 bases sitting between them. Germline-derived CDR1 and CDR2 are SGHTA and FQGTGA. The CDR3 has 13 amino acids. CDR3: CASGRGGTDTQYF. In DNA, the CDR3 is TGTGCCAGCGGGAGAGGAGGCACAGATACGCAGTATTTT.

This clonotype was recorded at least ten times. V usage is TRBV28 and J usage is TRBJ2-5; 7 nucleotides line up with TRBD2. J gave up 5 bases and V 7 bases, and 4 bases lay outside the gene matches. The CDR3 is made up of 12 amino acids. The V gene's germline CDR1 is MDHEN and CDR2 SYDVKM. The CDR3 bases are TGTGCCAGCACTGGGAGGGGCGAGACCCAGTACTTC. Translated: CASTGRGETQYF.

The rearrangement links TRBV27 to TRBJ2-7, with 9 bases aligning to TRBD2. Germline trimming cut 8 bases from V and 3 bases from J; bases unmatched to any gene: 8. The CDR3 runs 14 residues. Germline CDR1 and CDR2: MNHEY and SMNVEV (reference sequence). CDR3 sequence (DNA): TGTGCCAGCGCAGTAGCGGGAGCGGGCTACGAGCAGTACTTC. This codes for CASAVAGAGYEQYF.